The present T cell receptor (beta chain) was sequenced within a study of T cells expressing NK-cell markers. Study-wide context: Cells sorted as CD3+CD56+NKG2C+, CD3+CD56+NKG2C- and CD3+CD56-NKG2C+ T cells supplied the TCR beta repertoires.

TCRdb reprocessed the 5' RACE reads and reports one entry per CDR3 protein, with no DNA. The sample includes 250,000 to 300,000 distinct CDR3 sequences. This CDR3 is 13 amino acids long. The receptor comes from a man aged 18 to 29 in good health. The chain employs TRBV12-3 or TRBV12-4 and TRBJ2-1; TCRdb's assignment of TRBD1 cannot be checked, as there is no DNA. The specimen sequenced was blood T cells: a sorted CD56 or NKG2C T cell subset, CD4+ or CD8+ T cells, or bulk PBMC T cells (not recorded which). This CDR3 is CASRGTGSDEQFF.